The 3 T cell receptor beta chains given below trace back to one sample, sequenced in a study of response to subunit inactivated influenza vaccine. Each CDR3 protein gets one entry after TCRdb re-called the RT-PCR reads with MiXCR. The sample includes about 520,000 distinct CDR3 sequences, roughly 23% of them seen just once. Sequenced material: CD4+ T cells sorted from PBMCs, taken less than 6 days after vaccination. The origin of the receptors is a man aged 45-60 years who received an inactivated influenza vaccine.

This sequence joins TRBV20-1 and TRBJ2-2, with 10 bases that match TRBD2. The CDR3 has 15 residues. The junction had 7 bases not matched to a gene; V was cut back by 5 bases and J by 4 bases. CDR1 is DFQATT, CDR2 SNEGSKA, per germline (reference sequence). CDR3 amino acids: CSAPRLAGATGELFF. CDR3 in DNA: TGCAGTGCTCCCAGACTAGCGGGTGCCACCGGGGAGCTGTTTTTT.

The chain combines TRBV11-3 with TRBJ2-1, with a possible D match to TRBD1 (6 bases). Germline CDR1 SGHNT, CDR2 YENEEA. CDR3 length: 15 residues. Trimming removed 2 bases from V and 4 bases from J, with 12 bases in between. The CDR3 DNA is TGTGCCAGCAGCTTAACCGGGACAAGATACAATGAGCAGTTCTTC. The encoded protein is CASSLTGTRYNEQFF.

The chain has TRBV9 and TRBJ2-1, with 9 bases identical to TRBD1. The CDR3 consists of 16 residues. J lost 4 bases, V lost 2 bases, and 7 bases had no gene match. Per germline, CDR1 SGDLS and CDR2 YYNGEE. Here the CDR3 reads CASSVELGQGYNEQFF. The CDR3 DNA follows: TGTGCCAGCAGCGTCGAATTGGGACAGGGATACAATGAGCAGTTCTTC.